The 4 T cell receptor beta chains given below trace back to one sample, sequenced in a study of cytomegalovirus exposure and HLA in healthy donors. PCR amplification relied on 60 Vbeta primers (plus 13 Jbeta primers). Assay used: immunoSEQ multiplex PCR; TCRdb lists only in-frame clones, some missing. The top ten hold about a fifth of the sample, which has 60,000 to 75,000 clones, roughly 80% seen once. The sequencing input was PBMCs. All receptors come from a woman aged 25 to 45 in good health and CMV-seropositive.

The rearrangement links TRBV20-1 to TRBJ1-2; D gene uncertain. V lost 4 bases and J lost 6, with 9 bases in between. This CDR3 has 11 amino acids. Per germline, CDR1 DFQATT and CDR2 SNEGSKA (reference sequence). The CDR3 nucleotides are TGCAGTGCTATCGGACTGGATGGCTACACCTTC. The encoded protein is CSAIGLDGYTF.

Only a few counts were recorded for this clone. This chain links TRBV29-1 with TRBJ2-3; D may be TRBD2 (6 bases). V gave up 7 bases and J gave up 0 bases, with 17 bases separating them. Looked up from germline, CDR1 is SQVTM and CDR2 is ANQGSEA. The CDR3 is made up of 15 amino acids. DNA for the CDR3: TGCAGCGCCGGGACTCTCCAAATAAGCACAGATACGCAGTATTTT. It encodes CSAGTLQISTDTQYF.

This clone was detected a few times. This chain connects TRBV28 to TRBJ2-1; D gene unclear. This CDR3 spans 13 amino acids. Germline CDR1 and CDR2: MDHEN and SYDVKM. Trimming cost V 2 bases and J 5 bases, with 7 bases left between them. CDR3 sequence (DNA): TGTGCCAGCAGTTTAGTGCCTAACAATGAGCAGTTCTTC. This gives the protein CASSLVPNNEQFF.

V usage is TRBV4-3 and J usage is TRBJ2-1; the match to TRBD2 covers 8 bases. The germline CDR1 and CDR2 sequences are LGHNA and YSLEER. The length of the CDR3 is 16 residues. Losses at the gene ends were 4 bases for V and 4 bases for J; bases not matched to a gene: 9. The CDR3 DNA reads TGCGCCAGCAGCCGCTCGGGACTAGGGGAATACAATGAGCAGTTCTTC. Translated: CASSRSGLGEYNEQFF.